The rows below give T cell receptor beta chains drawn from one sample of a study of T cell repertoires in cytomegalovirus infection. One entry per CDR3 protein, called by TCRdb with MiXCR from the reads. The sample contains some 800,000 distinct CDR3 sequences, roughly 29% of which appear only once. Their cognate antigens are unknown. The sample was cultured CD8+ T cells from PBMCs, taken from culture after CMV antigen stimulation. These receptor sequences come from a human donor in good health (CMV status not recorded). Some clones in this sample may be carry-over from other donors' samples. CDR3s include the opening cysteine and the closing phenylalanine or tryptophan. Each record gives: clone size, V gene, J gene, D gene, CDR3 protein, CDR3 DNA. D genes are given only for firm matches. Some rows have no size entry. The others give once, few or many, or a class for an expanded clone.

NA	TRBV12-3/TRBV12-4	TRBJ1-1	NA	CAGSGQSAEAFF	TGTGCCGGCAGTGGGCAATCGGCTGAAGCTTTCTTT
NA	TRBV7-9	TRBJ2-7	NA	CASSEDRSYSYEQYF	TGTGCCAGCAGCGAGGACCGAAGTTACTCCTACGAGCAGTACTTC
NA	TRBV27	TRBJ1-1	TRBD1	CASGTGGATEAFF	TGTGCCAGCGGGACAGGGGGAGCCACTGAAGCTTTCTTT
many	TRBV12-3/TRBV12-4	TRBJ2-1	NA	CASSTDSHSYNEQFF	TGTGCCAGCAGTACGGACAGTCACTCCTACAATGAGCAGTTCTTC
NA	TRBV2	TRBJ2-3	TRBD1	CAQSRDRGFSTDTQYF	TGTGCCCAGTCCCGGGACAGAGGATTTAGCACAGATACGCAGTATTTT
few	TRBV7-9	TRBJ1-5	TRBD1	CASSSAGGYQPQHF	TGTGCCAGCAGCTCCGCAGGGGGCTATCAGCCCCAGCATTTT
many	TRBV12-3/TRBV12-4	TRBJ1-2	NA	CASSPIADSTDGYTF	TGTGCCAGCAGTCCGATCGCCGACAGCACGGATGGCTACACCTTC
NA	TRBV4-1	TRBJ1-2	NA	CASSQDGARGYTF	TGCGCCAGCAGCCAAGACGGGGCGCGGGGCTACACCTTC
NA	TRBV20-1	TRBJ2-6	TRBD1	CSAREETGWQSGANVLTF	TGCAGTGCTAGAGAAGAGACAGGGTGGCAGTCTGGGGCCAACGTCCTGACTTTC
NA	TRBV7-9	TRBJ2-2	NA	CASSFHSGTGELFF	TGTGCCAGCAGCTTCCACTCAGGCACCGGGGAGCTGTTTTTT